This T cell receptor beta chain was recorded in a study of T-cell reconstitution after alpha-beta-depleted transplantation in children. Study observations and caveats: At the one-year point after transplant, T-cell counts and TCRbeta diversity were found to come mostly from T cells that had been newly produced.

TCRbeta library construction was performed incorporating unique molecular identifiers. TCRdb re-called the PCR reads through MiXCR, storing one row per CDR3 protein. The sample has fewer than 750,000 distinct CDR3 sequences, 27% seen once. This clonotype was counted a few times. Its antigen is unknown. Source: PBMCs, taken before TCRalphabeta/CD19-depleted stem cell transplant. The clonotype comes from a boy younger than two with Wiskott-Aldrich syndrome, due to receive a stem cell transplant.

CDR3 residues: CSAREDGNYGYTF. CDR3 DNA: TGCAGTGCTAGAGAGGACGGGAACTATGGCTACACCTTC. This chain links TRBV20-1 with TRBJ1-2; the D is unclear. V dropped 0 bases and J dropped 2 bases, with 7 bases sitting between them. Looked up from germline, CDR1 is DFQATT and CDR2 is SNEGSKA (reference sequence). The CDR3 totals 13 residues.